The 5 T cell receptor beta chains below all came from one sample that was sequenced in a study of technical replicates of blood from a few donors. Clones were sequenced by immunoSEQ multiplex PCR, and TCRdb holds only the in-frame ones, with some missing. This sample has about 84,000 clones, with under 95% found just once. Sequencing used T cells isolated from PBMCs. These receptors originate from a human donor in good health.

The chain employs TRBV2 and TRBJ2-1; 8 bases are a match to TRBD2. Germline V lookup: CDR1 SNHLY, CDR2 FYNNEI. Trimming removed 7 bases from V and 0 bases from J; junction bases left unmatched: 11. CDR3 size: 17 residues. The CDR3 nucleotides are TGTGCCAGCATCCCAGTGCGGGGGGTGAGCTCCTACAATGAGCAGTTCTTC. Its translation is CASIPVRGVSSYNEQFF.

The chain joins TRBV28 to TRBJ1-5; 7 bases match TRBD1. The junction had 13 bases not matched to a gene; V was cut back by 6 bases and J by 2 bases. Per germline, CDR1 MDHEN and CDR2 SYDVKM. This CDR3 is built from 17 residues. The CDR3 loop reads CASRLRDADRGNQPQHF. CDR3 DNA: TGTGCCAGCAGGTTAAGGGACGCTGACAGGGGCAATCAGCCCCAGCATTTT.

A single count supports this clone. The genes are TRBV10-2 and TRBJ2-1; 8 bases map to TRBD2. Germline V gene sequence: CDR1 WSHSY, CDR2 SAAADI. Germline trimming cut 0 bases from V and 10 bases from J; bases unmatched to any gene: 11. This CDR3 is built from 16 residues. The CDR3 sequence is CASSESSSGEELEQFF. For the CDR3, the DNA is TGCGCCAGCAGTGAGTCGAGTAGCGGGGAAGAACTGGAGCAGTTCTTC.

The rearrangement uses TRBV7-8 and TRBJ1-4; D gene uncertain. The CDR3 consists of 13 residues. Germline CDR1 is SGHVS and CDR2 is FQNEAQ. The ends were cut back, 2 bases at V and 8 bases at J, with 9 bases in the middle. CDR3 in DNA: TGTGCCAGCAGCTTACAGGTCCTAGAAAAACTGTTTTTT. Protein sequence: CASSLQVLEKLFF.

The chain links TRBV5-1 to TRBJ2-1; 10 nucleotides align to TRBD2. The V segment lost 0 bases and the J segment 3 bases; nucleotides outside the gene matches: 6. Germline CDR1 and CDR2: SGHRS and YFSETQ. The CDR3 runs 17 residues. This CDR3 is CASSLGDSGRFYNEQFF. CDR3 nucleotide sequence: TGCGCCAGCAGCTTGGGGGATAGCGGGAGGTTCTACAATGAGCAGTTCTTC.